This T cell receptor (beta chain) appears in the sequencing data of a study of blood T cell repertoires in COVID-19 (dated by TCRdb to about 2020). With respect to the entire study: The collaborator samples originated in the United States, Italy and Spain and spanned the acute and convalescent phases of COVID-19. Nearly every sample came with metadata listing a de-identified subject ID, COVID-19 status, age in years and sex. The material from the prospective study consisted of cDNA or gDNA derived from T cells, B-cell-depleted T cells, or PBMCs. The dataset comprised deeply sampled blood TCRbeta repertoires from subjects exposed to, actively infected with, or recovered from COVID-19. Samples came from the ongoing ImmuneRACE study (first 160 participants) plus 1,254 subjects from 6 global collaborators. The repertoires were released in a freely available public database intended as a resource for research on the immune response to SARS-CoV-2. Where available, HLA class I and class II types were obtained from metadata supplied by the sample provider rather than from assay-based typing. The investigation overall reported the following: The quantity of clinical and demographic metadata differed by source and by participant and was supplied without curation.

Each collaborating institution followed its own protocols to collect whole blood in K2EDTA tubes. Collaborator samples were shipped for TCRbeta analysis as frozen whole blood, isolated PBMCs, or DNA extracted from either sample type. The immunoSEQ Assay, a bias-controlled multiplex PCR, was used to amplify TCRbeta CDR3 regions from genomic DNA. As for the original processing: The number of nucleated cells in each sample was estimated by amplification of reference gene primers within the assay. Sequence reads were collapsed and filtered to measure the absolute abundance of every unique TCRbeta CDR3 rearrangement. For each sample, productive Simpson clonality was calculated by taking the square root of Simpson's diversity index across productive rearrangements. TCRdb provides this immuneACCESS table in a form limited to in-frame rearrangements. Some clones are lacking; in checked studies, under half of them reflect an unresolved V gene, and why the rest are absent is not known. The D gene and trimming were derived from the DNA, and the V and J assignments and clone size from that table. This sample is represented by tens of thousands of clones; over 75% of them were singletons. The top ten clones comprise approximately 3% of the sample.

Comments on this clone: What antigen it recognizes has not been identified. Base-call qualities are not available, and no considerably larger clone is one nucleotide away.

From the cysteine up to the phenylalanine, the CDR3 has a length of 13 residues. Of all the DNA, just the CDR3 is kept, 39 bases in frame from base 1. The CDR1 and CDR2 encoded by the germline V gene (reference sequence) are LGHDT and YNNKEL. V was cut back by 4 bases and J by 6 bases, leaving a gap of 11 bases between them. The rearranged segments are TRBV3-1 (or the pseudogene TRBV3-2) and TRBJ2-3; TRBD1 could be the D gene, as 6 bases match. The clonotype was recovered from a man aged 45-65 years with active COVID-19. Material: peripheral blood. The CDR3 reads as follows: CASSLSRGDTQYF. The sequence in DNA is TGTGCCAGCAGCCTTAGCAGGGGTGATACGCAGTATTTT.